Listed here are 2 T cell receptor beta chains from one sample, sequenced in a study of OX40 agonist ivuxolimab in advanced cancers. Library creation used the immunoSEQ multiplex PCR assay. In its TCRdb copy, this immuneACCESS table keeps in-frame sequences only and misses some clones. Where compared with another copy, unresolved V genes explain less than half of these, and the others have no known cause. The sample records 37,000 or so clones, roughly 86% of which are singletons. Under 2% of the sample is held by the ten biggest clonotypes. Sequences were derived from CD4+ or CD8+ T cells sorted from blood, sampled in a trial of the OX40 agonist ivuxolimab. These receptors originate from an adult with an advanced solid tumor such as melanoma, head and neck, liver or kidney cancer.

The chain couples TRBV7-8 to TRBJ2-1; 11 bases agree with TRBD2. From germline, CDR1 is SGHVS and CDR2 FQNEAQ. This CDR3 is 17 amino acids long. Unmatched junction bases numbered 9, after V lost 8 bases and J lost 0 bases. The CDR3 DNA reads as TGTGCCAGCTTGCTAGCGGGAGGTCGTAGCTCCTACAATGAGCAGTTCTTC. This gives the protein CASLLAGGRSSYNEQFF.

The chain is built from TRBV7-9 and TRBJ1-1; unclear D gene. The CDR3 length is 13 residues. In germline, CDR1 is SEHNR, CDR2 FQNEAQ (reference sequence). V shed 5 bases and J shed 5 bases, with 12 bases lying between them. DNA of the CDR3: TGTGCCAGCAGCACAAGACCTGGGACTGAAGCTTTCTTT. Protein sequence: CASSTRPGTEAFF.